This T cell receptor beta chain derives from a study of cytomegalovirus exposure and HLA in healthy donors. Worth noting for this clone: Its target is not known.

Whole-study findings and limits: The study carried out a later analysis of TCR beta sequences. It associated 16,951 of them with specific HLA alleles at a false discovery rate of 0.05.

Researchers ran the PCR with 60 Vbeta and 13 Jbeta primers. Measured with immunoSEQ multiplex PCR; TCRdb has only the in-frame clones, and not every one. The sample comprises 140,000 to 150,000 clones, roughly 80% of which are singletons, and roughly 4% rests with the top ten. Germline V gene lookup returns CDR1 SGHVS and CDR2 FQNEAQ. The CDR3 is 17 amino acids. V shed 4 bases and J 1 base; nucleotides not matched to a gene: 8. This TCR derives from a woman between 40 and 55 years old in good health and CMV-seropositive. The chain joins TRBV7-8 to TRBJ2-1, with TRBD2 matching 9 bases. The specimen sequenced was PBMCs. CDR3 sequence reads: CASSSQAGGLSYNEQFF. CDR3 coding DNA: TGTGCCAGCAGCTCACAGGCGGGGGGGCTTTCCTACAATGAGCAGTTCTTC.